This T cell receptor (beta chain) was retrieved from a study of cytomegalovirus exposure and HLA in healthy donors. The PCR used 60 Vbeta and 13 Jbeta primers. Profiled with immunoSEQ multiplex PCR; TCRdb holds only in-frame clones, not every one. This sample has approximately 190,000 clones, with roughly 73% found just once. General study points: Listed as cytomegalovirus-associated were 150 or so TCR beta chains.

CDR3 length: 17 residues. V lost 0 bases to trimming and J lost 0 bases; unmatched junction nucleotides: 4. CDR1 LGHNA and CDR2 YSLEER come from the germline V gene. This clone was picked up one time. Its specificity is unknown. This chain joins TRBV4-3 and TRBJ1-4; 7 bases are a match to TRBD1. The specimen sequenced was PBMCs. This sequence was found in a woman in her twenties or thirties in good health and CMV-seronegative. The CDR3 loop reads CASSQDYRGATNEKLFF. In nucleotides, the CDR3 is TGCGCCAGCAGCCAAGATTACAGGGGCGCAACTAATGAAAAACTGTTTTTT.